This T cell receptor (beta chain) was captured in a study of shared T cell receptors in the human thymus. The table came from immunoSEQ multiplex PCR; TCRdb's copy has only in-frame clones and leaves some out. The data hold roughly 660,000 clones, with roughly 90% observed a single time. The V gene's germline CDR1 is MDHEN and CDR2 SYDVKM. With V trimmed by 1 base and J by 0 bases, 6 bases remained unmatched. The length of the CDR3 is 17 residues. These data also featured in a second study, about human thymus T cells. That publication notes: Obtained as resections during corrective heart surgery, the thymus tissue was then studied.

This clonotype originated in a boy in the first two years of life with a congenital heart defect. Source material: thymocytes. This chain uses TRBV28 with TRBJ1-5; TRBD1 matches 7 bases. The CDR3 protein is CASSLFAGGYSNQPQHF. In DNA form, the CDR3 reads TGTGCCAGCAGTTTATTTGCAGGGGGTTATAGCAATCAGCCCCAGCATTTT.